This entry lists 11 T cell receptor beta chains sequenced from one sample in a study of spatial heterogeneity in lung cancer (dated by TCRdb to between 2018 and 2020). The time point label on this specimen signifies: sample taken at primary tumor resection. Whole RNA extracted from tumor and nontumor lung tissue, or from cryopreserved PBMC samples, was used for TCR sequencing without cell sorting. The library was built by means of 5' RACE. TCRdb records NextSeq 500 as the sequencer. TCRdb reworked the public reads: Q25 trimming with fastp, MiXCR clone assembly, productive beta chains retained. Entries that share a CDR3 protein sequence are merged under the most common genes and DNA. The sample data list 15,000 to 20,000 distinct CDR3 sequences, and around a fifth of these were observed just once. More than 13% of the sample rests with the top ten. Sequenced material: PBMCs, taken at surgery. Receptor source: a male donor with early-stage non-small cell lung cancer.

Many counts were recorded for this clonotype. V gene TRBV20-1 combines with J gene TRBJ2-7; 8 bases fit TRBD1. CDR1 and CDR2 from the germline V gene are DFQATT and SNEGSKA (reference sequence). Trimming removed 6 bases from V and 0 bases from J; junction bases left unmatched: 7. CDR3 length: 14 residues. The CDR3 sequence is CSAPGTGGSYEQYF. For the CDR3, the DNA is TGCAGTGCCCCCGGGACAGGAGGCTCCTACGAGCAGTACTTC.

At least ten counts were recorded for this clonotype. The chain couples TRBV13 to TRBJ2-1; TRBD1 aligns across 7 bases. Per germline, CDR1 PRHDT and CDR2 FYEKMQ (reference sequence). This CDR3 is built from 17 residues. J gave up 7 bases and V 4 bases, and 16 bases lay outside the gene matches. The CDR3 here is CASSSRSRQGVRNEQFF. Written as DNA, the CDR3 is TGTGCCAGCAGCTCCCGATCCCGACAGGGTGTTCGGAATGAGCAGTTCTTC.

The CDR3 DNA reads TGCAGTGCTACCCGGGCAGGGCACCTGGGGGAGCAGTACTTC. This codes for CSATRAGHLGEQYF. V and J are TRBV20-1 and TRBJ2-7; perhaps TRBD1 as D (5 bases). Trimming left V 4 bases short and J 7 bases short, with 20 bases between. The germline V gene encodes CDR1 DFQATT and CDR2 SNEGSKA (reference sequence). The CDR3 totals 14 residues.

Many counts were recorded for this clonotype. The chain carries TRBV5-1 and TRBJ2-3; D assignment may be TRBD1 or TRBD2 (5 bases each). This CDR3 is 15 amino acids long. Germline V gives CDR1 SGHRS, CDR2 YFSETQ. V dropped 4 bases and J dropped 2 bases, with 14 bases sitting between them. The CDR3 is CASSPGTEVTDTQYF. The CDR3 nucleotides read TGCGCCAGCAGCCCCGGGACGGAAGTCACAGATACGCAGTATTTT.

The chain couples TRBV6-1 to TRBJ2-5, with D maybe TRBD1 (6 bases). Trimming stripped 5 bases from V and 4 bases from J, with 14 bases between. The germline V gene encodes CDR1 MNHNS and CDR2 SASEGT. The CDR3 extends over 14 amino acids. The CDR3 DNA is TGTGCCAGCAGTATACAGGGTAACGTAGAGACCCAGTACTTC. Protein sequence: CASSIQGNVETQYF.

This clonotype came up a few times. The V and J genes are TRBV13 and TRBJ1-1, with D perhaps TRBD1 (5 bases). The V gene's germline CDR1 is PRHDT and CDR2 FYEKMQ (reference sequence). The V end lost 4 bases, the J end lost 1 base, and 7 bases lay between the germline ends. This CDR3 contains 13 residues. The CDR3 nucleotides read TGTGCCAGCAGCTGGGGACCGAACACTGAAGCTTTCTTT. Amino acid sequence: CASSWGPNTEAFF.

The chain is built from TRBV29-1 and TRBJ2-1; the D gene could be TRBD1 or TRBD2 (5 bases each). The length of the CDR3 is 16 residues. Per the germline V gene, CDR1 is SQVTM and CDR2 is ANQGSEA. The germline V and J ends were trimmed by 7 bases and 2 bases, with 21 bases remaining between them. CDR3 nucleotide sequence: TGCAGCGCCCGCCGGACCGGGGCTAGAGCCTACAATGAGCAGTTCTTC. This translates into CSARRTGARAYNEQFF.

This clonotype has at least ten counts. This rearrangement joins TRBV12-3 or TRBV12-4 to TRBJ2-7; TRBD2 is a possible D gene (6 bases). The V and J ends lost 3 bases and 3 bases respectively, with 9 bases between them. The CDR3 extends over 13 amino acids. Here the CDR3 DNA reads TGTGCCAGCAGTTTTCGGCGGGACTACGAGCAGTACTTC. Protein sequence: CASSFRRDYEQYF.

The table lists this clonotype with many counts. The rearrangement links TRBV7-9 to TRBJ2-1; 14 nucleotides match TRBD2. The V segment lost 4 bases and the J segment 10 bases; nucleotides outside the gene matches: 6. Germline loops: CDR1 SEHNR, CDR2 FQNEAQ (reference sequence). This CDR3 is built from 15 residues. In DNA, the CDR3 is TGTGCCAGCAGCTACTGGACTAGCGGGGGGTACGAGCAGTTCTTC. Encoded protein: CASSYWTSGGYEQFF. The full variable domain, with the rest looked up from reference TRBV7-9 and TRBJ2-1, is DTGVSQNPRHKITKRGQNVTFRCDPISEHNRLYWYRQTLGQGPEFLTYFQNEAQLEKSRLLSDRFSAERPKGSFSTLEIQRTEQGDSAMYLCASSYWTSGGYEQFFGPGTRLTVL.

This clonotype has only a few counts. The V gene is TRBV12-3 or TRBV12-4, the J gene TRBJ1-1; D unresolved. The CDR3 is 13 residues long. V was cut by 7 bases and J by 5 bases, with 14 bases left in between. As DNA, the CDR3 is TGTGCCAGCAACCAAATTGGGGTGACTGAAGCTTTCTTT. Translating gives CASNQIGVTEAFF.

This clonotype was seen a few times. The chain joins TRBV27 to TRBJ1-5, with D unclear. V lost 4 bases and J lost 5, with 9 bases in between. The CDR3 contains 13 residues. Germline V CDR1 and CDR2: MNHEY, SMNVEV (reference sequence). In nucleotides, the CDR3 is TGTGCCAGCAGTTACCAGGCCCATCAGCCCCAGCATTTT. The encoded protein is CASSYQAHQPQHF.